This T cell receptor beta chain was found in a study of blood T cells in healthy people across ages. The table lists this clonotype with a few counts. Trimming took 5 bases from V and 5 from J; bases not matched to a gene: 9. Germline V gives CDR1 SGHVS, CDR2 FQNEAQ. This CDR3 contains 16 residues. A second roughly 7 to 12 cycle PCR used barcoded and J-beta primers. The authors tagged each cDNA molecule using a template-switch adaptor with 12 random nucleotides. Per sample, CDR3-containing paired-end reads numbered at least 3 million. TCRdb re-called the 5' RACE reads with MiXCR, one entry per CDR3 protein. Here the sample spans about 800,000 distinct CDR3 sequences, 20% to 25% being singletons. Around 10 milliliters of peripheral blood were drawn from each donor. These data were also reused for a study on T cells of mothers and their children. That report notes: Over five children, together with their three healthy Caucasian mothers, made up the donors.

This receptor was identified in a boy between 10 and 17 years old in good health. Sequencing used blood. The rearrangement joins TRBV7-8 to TRBJ2-1, with 10 nucleotides matching TRBD2. The CDR3 protein is CASSNLAGVINNEQFF. The CDR3 coding sequence is TGTGCCAGCAGCAATCTAGCGGGAGTTATAAACAATGAGCAGTTCTTC.